The sequence of this T cell receptor (beta chain) was determined in a study of T-cell reconstitution after alpha-beta-depleted transplantation in children. Study-level results: After transplant, at about two months, alpha-beta T cells were reportedly derived from several hundred expanded graft clones. At day 60, the high TCRbeta diversity found in some patients originated from recipient T cells and thymic progenitors that had survived. Among T cells one year after transplant, newly produced cells accounted for most counts and diversity.

This clonotype was seen more than once but under ten times. Its antigen remains unknown. Library preparation (for TCRbeta) was performed with unique molecular identifiers. One entry per CDR3 protein, called by TCRdb with MiXCR from the PCR reads. The repertoire has some 350,000 distinct CDR3 sequences, roughly 16% of them found once; the top ten carry about 41%. Trimming removed 4 bases from V and 0 bases from J, with 8 bases in between. This CDR3 contains 13 residues. The germline gives CDR1 DFQATT, CDR2 SNEGSKA (reference sequence). The clonotype originates from a male patient aged 2 to 10 who had a stem cell transplant for acute lymphoblastic leukemia, so the T cells may come from the graft donor. The sequencing used PBMCs, mostly from graft donor cells, collected 360 days after TCRalphabeta/CD19-depleted stem cell transplant. The rearrangement links TRBV20-1 to TRBJ2-3; no clear D gene. The CDR3 protein is CSAITFSTDTQYF. For the CDR3, the DNA is TGCAGTGCTATTACGTTTAGCACAGATACGCAGTATTTT.